This TCR beta chain stems from a study of cytomegalovirus exposure and HLA in healthy donors. Sequencing was performed with immunoSEQ multiplex PCR; in TCRdb, only in-frame clones are kept and a portion is missing. The sample carries approximately 64,000 clones, around nine tenths recorded once. As for this clone: Its antigen is unidentified.

Study observations and caveats: The tendency of first-cohort TCR clusters to co-occur in the roughly 110 validation repertoires emerged from a later analysis. Researchers reported that a few CMV-associated chains were confirmed in vitro as CMV antigen-specific. Many donors shared some public TCRs, even though most TCR sequences were rare. The authors listed around 150 TCR beta chains as cytomegalovirus-associated.

The TCR was taken from a woman aged 18-30 years in good health and CMV-seronegative. The sequencing input was PBMCs.

CDR3 sequence: CASSNTGRARTDTQYF. CDR3 DNA sequence: TGTGCCAGTAGTAATACTGGGAGGGCCCGGACAGATACGCAGTATTTT. The genes are TRBV19 and TRBJ2-3; 7 bases are shared with TRBD2. The CDR3 extends over 16 amino acids. CDR1 LNHDA and CDR2 SQIVND come from the germline V gene (reference sequence). V lost 4 bases, J lost 3 bases, and 10 bases stayed unmatched.